This entry features one T cell receptor (beta chain) sequence. Its antigen is undetermined. The CDR3 has 15 amino acids. The V gene lost 3 bases and the J gene lost 2 bases, with 13 bases spanning the gap. In germline, CDR1 is ENHRY, CDR2 SYGVKD. The sample is drawn from a study of identifying expanded T cells in peripheral blood. General study findings and limits: Over approximately two and four weeks, about 15 and 18 clones changed, versus around 1.3 between replicates. Clone count variance between roughly 2-week samples rose with total template count.

No infections or other immune events were documented during collection. The table came from immunoSEQ multiplex PCR; TCRdb's copy has only in-frame clones and leaves some out. Here the sample spans around 47,000 clones, roughly 82% being singletons. Sample: blood. The TCR sequence derives from a person aged 18 to 75 in good health. This chain connects TRBV10-3 to TRBJ1-1; D remains unclear. The CDR3 sequence is CAISDAGKPNTEAFF. CDR3 in DNA: TGTGCCATCAGTGACGCCGGGAAACCCAACACTGAAGCTTTCTTT.